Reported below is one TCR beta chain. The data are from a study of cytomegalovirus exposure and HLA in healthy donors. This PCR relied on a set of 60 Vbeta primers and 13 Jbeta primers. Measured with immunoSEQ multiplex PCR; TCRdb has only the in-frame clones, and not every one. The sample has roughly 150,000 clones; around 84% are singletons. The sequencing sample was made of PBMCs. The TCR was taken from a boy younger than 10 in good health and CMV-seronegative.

The CDR3 sequence is CASSLSNIQRGEQYF. DNA for the CDR3: TGTGCCAGCAGTTTATCCAATATACAACGAGGCGAGCAGTACTTC. The chain links TRBV27 to TRBJ2-7; D gene ambiguous. Trimming pared 0 bases from V and 6 bases from J, leaving 15 bases between. Germline V gives CDR1 MNHEY, CDR2 SMNVEV (reference sequence). The CDR3 runs 15 residues.